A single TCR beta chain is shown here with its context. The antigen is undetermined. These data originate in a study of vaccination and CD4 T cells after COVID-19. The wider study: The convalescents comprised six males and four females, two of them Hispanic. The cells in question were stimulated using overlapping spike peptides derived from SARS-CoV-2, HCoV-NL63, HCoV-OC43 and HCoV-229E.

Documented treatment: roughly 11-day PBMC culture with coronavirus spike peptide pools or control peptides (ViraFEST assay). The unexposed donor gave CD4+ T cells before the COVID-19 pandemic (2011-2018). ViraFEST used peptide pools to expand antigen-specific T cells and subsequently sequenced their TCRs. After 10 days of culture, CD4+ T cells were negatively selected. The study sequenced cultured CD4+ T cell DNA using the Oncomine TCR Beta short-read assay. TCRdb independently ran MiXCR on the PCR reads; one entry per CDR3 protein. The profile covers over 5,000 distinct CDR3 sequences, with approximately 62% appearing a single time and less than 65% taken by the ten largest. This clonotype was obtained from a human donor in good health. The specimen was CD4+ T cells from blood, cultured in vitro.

In nucleotides, the CDR3 is TGTGCCAGCAGTGACAGGGCGAACACTGAAGCTTTCTTT. Translated: CASSDRANTEAFF. V and J are TRBV2 and TRBJ1-1; perhaps TRBD1 as D (5 bases). V was shortened by 3 bases and J by 1 base, with 6 bases between the two germline ends. Germline V gives CDR1 SNHLY, CDR2 FYNNEI. This CDR3 region has 13 residues.